A single sample is the source of the 24 T cell receptor beta chains below, sequenced in a study of early T cells in non-severe SARS-CoV-2 infection. TCRdb fed the 5' RACE reads into MiXCR, producing one record per CDR3 protein. The sample includes 55,000 to 75,000 distinct CDR3 sequences, roughly 8.4% of them seen just once. The sample comprised whole blood. These receptors came from an adult who was a healthcare worker with PCR-confirmed SARS-CoV-2 infection or an uninfected control (not recorded which).

This chain connects TRBV3-1 to TRBJ2-1; no clear D. V gave up 3 bases and J gave up 1 base, with 13 bases separating them. The V gene's germline CDR1 is LGHDT and CDR2 YNNKEL (reference sequence). The length of the CDR3 is 16 residues. CDR3 nucleotide sequence: TGTGCCAGCAGCCACTTCAGAAGAAGATCCTACAATGAGCAGTTCTTC. Translating gives CASSHFRRRSYNEQFF.

This clonotype has a count of ten or more. The chain uses TRBV20-1 and TRBJ2-4, with D perhaps TRBD1 (5 bases). The length of the CDR3 is 13 residues. CDR1 is DFQATT and CDR2 is SNEGSKA in the germline V gene (reference sequence). Deletions cut 2 bases from V and 5 bases from J, with 10 bases between. The CDR3 DNA follows: TGCAGTGCTAGAAACTCCAGGGAAAACATTCAGTACTTC. It codes for CSARNSRENIQYF.

This clonotype was seen more than once but under ten times. The V gene is TRBV5-1, the J gene TRBJ2-3, with D perhaps matching TRBD2 (5 bases). The germline V gene has CDR1 SGHRS and CDR2 YFSETQ. The CDR3 spans 15 residues. Trimming removed 4 bases from V and 5 bases from J, with 17 bases in between. CDR3 loop: CASSLPRAGEDTQYF. The DNA for the CDR3 is TGCGCCAGCAGCCTGCCGCGGGCAGGTGAAGATACGCAGTATTTT.

The chain combines TRBV28 with TRBJ2-2, with D unresolved. With 2 bases removed from V and 7 bases from J, the gap between germline ends came to 11 bases. CDR1 is MDHEN, CDR2 SYDVKM, per germline. The CDR3 is 14 amino acids. This chain's CDR3 is CASSLNRPDGELFF. The CDR3 nucleotides are TGTGCCAGCAGTTTAAATAGGCCCGACGGGGAGCTGTTTTTT.

This clonotype appeared a few times. The rearrangement links TRBV6-1 to TRBJ2-5; TRBD2 is a possible D gene (5 bases). Germline V gene sequence: CDR1 MNHNS, CDR2 SASEGT. The V end was cut by 2 bases, the J end by 2 bases, with 9 bases between. This CDR3 spans 14 amino acids. The CDR3 region has the DNA TGTGCCAGCAGTGAACTGGACTTACAAGAGACCCAGTACTTC. Its translation: CASSELDLQETQYF.

This clonotype was seen more than once but under ten times. The chain recombines TRBV28 with TRBJ2-1; 11 bases fit TRBD2. V gave up 6 bases and J gave up 8 bases; unmatched junction bases: 15. This CDR3 contains 17 residues. The germline V gene has CDR1 MDHEN and CDR2 SYDVKM. In DNA form, the CDR3 reads TGTGCCAGCAGCCCACGGGTAGCGGGAGGGCCTACCCATGAGCAGTTCTTC. Its protein is CASSPRVAGGPTHEQFF.

This clonotype appeared a few times. The J gene is TRBJ2-7, the V gene TRBV19; D unclear. Trimming took off 0 bases at V and 2 bases at J, with 11 bases between the two ends. The germline V gene encodes CDR1 LNHDA and CDR2 SQIVND (reference sequence). This CDR3 comprises 15 residues. The CDR3 region has the DNA TGTGCCAGTAGTATAGATCTGGGCAGACCCTACGAGCAGTACTTC. Translation: CASSIDLGRPYEQYF.

This chain links TRBV5-1 with TRBJ2-7; 10 positions match TRBD2. The germline CDR1 and CDR2 sequences are SGHRS and YFSETQ. Trimming removed 3 bases from V and 1 base from J; junction bases left unmatched: 7. The CDR3 runs 16 residues. In DNA form, the CDR3 reads TGCGCCAGCAGCTCCCTAGCGGGAGCACCTTCCTACGAGCAGTACTTC. Its translation is CASSSLAGAPSYEQYF.

This clonotype was counted a few times. The chain joins TRBV29-1 to TRBJ2-1; TRBD2 might be the D (6 bases). This CDR3 has 14 residues. V shed 8 bases and J shed 5 bases, with 19 bases lying between them. Per the germline V gene, CDR1 is SQVTM and CDR2 is ANQGSEA. Here the CDR3 DNA reads TGCAGCTTTAGCGGCTCCCGGGTCCACAATGAGCAGTTCTTC. This gives the protein CSFSGSRVHNEQFF.

This clonotype was counted many times. The V and J genes are TRBV28 and TRBJ2-5, with 7 positions matching TRBD2. V gave up 5 bases and J gave up 4 bases; unmatched junction bases: 4. Germline CDR1 reads MDHEN; CDR2 reads SYDVKM. The CDR3 loop spans 13 amino acids. CDR3 sequence reads: CASSTSVPETQYF. CDR3 bases: TGTGCCAGCAGTACTAGCGTCCCAGAGACCCAGTACTTC.

This clonotype appeared a few times. The chain recombines TRBV18 with TRBJ1-6; a weak D match, TRBD1 (6 bases). Per the germline V gene, CDR1 is KGHSH and CDR2 is LQKENI. V gave up 2 bases and J gave up 0 bases, with 8 bases separating them. The CDR3 is 16 amino acids. The CDR3: CASSPGQSSYNSPLHF. CDR3 DNA: TGTGCCAGCTCACCAGGACAGAGCTCCTATAATTCACCCCTCCACTTT.

This clonotype was seen at least ten times. The rearrangement links TRBV12-5 to TRBJ1-5; D not resolved. The germline CDR1 and CDR2 sequences are LGHNT and FRNRAP. V gave up 1 base and J gave up 6 bases, with 4 bases separating them. The CDR3 length is 12 residues. Here the CDR3 reads CASGLEAQPQHF. The CDR3 DNA sequence: TGTGCTAGTGGTTTGGAGGCTCAGCCCCAGCATTTT. The complete variable domain, with remaining parts taken from reference TRBV12-5 and TRBJ1-5, reads DARVTQTPRHKVTEMGQEVTMRCQPILGHNTVFWYRQTMMQGLELLAYFRNRAPLDDSGMPKDRFSAEMPDATLATLKIQPSEPRDSAVYFCASGLEAQPQHFGDGTRLSIL.

This clonotype was seen only a few times. As the CDR3 is not closed by the conserved phenylalanine or tryptophan, this likely results from a read error. The limits of the CDR3 on the DNA are not certain, so only TCRdb's listed CDR3 is given. The gene calls are TRBV28 and TRBJ2-5; TRBD1 is the table's D call and was not checked against the DNA. Including both end residues, the CDR3 is 11 amino acids long. Germline V gene data show CDR1 as MDHEN and CDR2 as SYDVKM. CDR3: CASSSQGIPVV.

The chain joins TRBV29-1 to TRBJ2-7; the match to TRBD2 covers 7 bases. J was trimmed by 3 bases and V by 1 base; bases with no gene match: 15. This CDR3 has 17 residues. Germline CDR1 is SQVTM and CDR2 is ANQGSEA. Here the CDR3 reads CSVEVPLAAHVGYEQYF. The CDR3 region has the DNA TGCAGCGTTGAAGTGCCCCTAGCGGCCCACGTGGGCTACGAGCAGTACTTC.

This rearrangement joins TRBV27 to TRBJ2-7, with D perhaps TRBD1 or TRBD2 (5 bases each). Trimming pared 4 bases from V and 0 bases from J, leaving 10 bases between. Germline V gene sequence: CDR1 MNHEY, CDR2 SMNVEV (reference sequence). The CDR3 contains 14 residues. CDR3 coding DNA: TGTGCCAGCAGTTCCTGGGACGGCTCCTACGAGCAGTACTTC. Protein product: CASSSWDGSYEQYF.

This clonotype has more than one count but fewer than ten. This sequence joins TRBV7-9 and TRBJ2-1, with 12 bases that match TRBD2. The V segment lost 8 bases and the J segment 6 bases; nucleotides outside the gene matches: 8. This CDR3 spans 15 amino acids. Germline V gene sequence: CDR1 SEHNR, CDR2 FQNEAQ (reference sequence). The CDR3 sequence is CASDLAGGLANEQFF. The CDR3 bases are TGTGCCAGCGACCTAGCGGGAGGGTTGGCCAATGAGCAGTTCTTC.

The chain links TRBV6-1 to TRBJ2-7; D unresolved. V was cut by 10 bases and J by 3 bases, with 19 bases left in between. Germline V CDR1 and CDR2: MNHNS, SASEGT. This CDR3 has 14 residues. The chain's CDR3 is CAIPPLLSRYEQYF. The CDR3 DNA follows: TGTGCCATTCCGCCTCTCTTGAGCCGCTACGAGCAGTACTTC.

This clonotype was recorded many times. V is TRBV18 and J is TRBJ2-1, with 10 bases identical to TRBD2. Germline V CDR1 and CDR2: KGHSH, LQKENI. The V segment lost 6 bases and the J segment 4 bases; nucleotides outside the gene matches: 6. The CDR3 has 15 amino acids. CDR3 nucleotide sequence: TGTGCCAGCTCTTGGACTAGCGGTACATACAATGAGCAGTTCTTC. It codes for CASSWTSGTYNEQFF.

This clonotype was seen only a few times. This chain connects TRBV28 to TRBJ1-2; possibly TRBD1 for D (6 bases). Trimming stripped 1 base from V and 6 bases from J, with 12 bases between. The CDR3 consists of 14 residues. In germline, CDR1 is MDHEN, CDR2 SYDVKM. Here the CDR3 reads CASSLLRDIDGYTF. CDR3 DNA: TGTGCCAGCAGTTTATTACGGGACATCGATGGCTACACCTTC.

This clonotype has just a few counts. The CDR3 spells CSVSGTSNIQYF. The CDR3 DNA sequence: TGCAGCGTCTCGGGGACGTCAAACATTCAGTACTTC. This chain links TRBV29-1 with TRBJ2-4, with D perhaps assigned TRBD1 or TRBD2 (5 bases each). CDR1 and CDR2 from the germline V gene are SQVTM and ANQGSEA. Trimming removed 6 bases from V and 6 bases from J, with 12 bases in between. CDR3 length: 12 residues. Looking up the rest from reference TRBV29-1 and TRBJ2-4 gives the full variable domain: SAVISQKPSRDICQRGTSLTIQCQVDSQVTMMFWYRQQPGQSLTLIATANQGSEATYESGFVIDKFPISRPNLTFSTLTVSNMSPEDSSIYLCSVSGTSNIQYFGAGTRLSVL.

The chain carries TRBV24-1 and TRBJ2-5, with 10 bases lining up with TRBD2. In germline, CDR1 is KGHDR, CDR2 SFDVKD. This CDR3 region has 17 residues. With V trimmed by 2 bases and J by 2 bases, 7 bases remained unmatched. The CDR3 sequence: CATSDSDGLAEQETQYF. The CDR3 DNA is TGTGCCACCAGTGATTCTGACGGACTAGCGGAACAAGAGACCCAGTACTTC.

There are a few counts of this clonotype. V and J are TRBV9 and TRBJ2-7; 11 bases are shared with TRBD2. Per germline, CDR1 SGDLS and CDR2 YYNGEE. V shed 2 bases and J 2 bases; nucleotides not matched to a gene: 3. The CDR3 has 15 residues. The CDR3 DNA is TGTGCCAGCAGCGTCGATAGCGGGAGGGCCTACGAGCAGTACTTC. This sequence encodes CASSVDSGRAYEQYF.

This clonotype was seen repeatedly, ten times or more. The V call is TRBV6-2 or TRBV6-3, the J call TRBJ2-3; D gene uncertain. The germline V and J ends were trimmed by 2 bases and 8 bases, with 5 bases remaining between them. The germline CDR1 and CDR2 sequences are MNHEY and SVGEGT. CDR3 length equals 11 residues. DNA for the CDR3: TGTGCCAGCAGTTACCCCAGTACGCAGTATTTT. This sequence encodes CASSYPSTQYF.

The table lists this clonotype with a few counts. The CDR3 coding sequence is TGTGCCAGCTCACCCACGAGTGGTGAGCAGTTCTTC. Translated, it gives CASSPTSGEQFF. The rearrangement joins TRBV18 to TRBJ2-1; no reliable D call. The CDR3 is 12 residues long. Looked up from germline, CDR1 is KGHSH and CDR2 is LQKENI. V was shortened by 3 bases and J by 9 bases, with 9 bases between the two germline ends.